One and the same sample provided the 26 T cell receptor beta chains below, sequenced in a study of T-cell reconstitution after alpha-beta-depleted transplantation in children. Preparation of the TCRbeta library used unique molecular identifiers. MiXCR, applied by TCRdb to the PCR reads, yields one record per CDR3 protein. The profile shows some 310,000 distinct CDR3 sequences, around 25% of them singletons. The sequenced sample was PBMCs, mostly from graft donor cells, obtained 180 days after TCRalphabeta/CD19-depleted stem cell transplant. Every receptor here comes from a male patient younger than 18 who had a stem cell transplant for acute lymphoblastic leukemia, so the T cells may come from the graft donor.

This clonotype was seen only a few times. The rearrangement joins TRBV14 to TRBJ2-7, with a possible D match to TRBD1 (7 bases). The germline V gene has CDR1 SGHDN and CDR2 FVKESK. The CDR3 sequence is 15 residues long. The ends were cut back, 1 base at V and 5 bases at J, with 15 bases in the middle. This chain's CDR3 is CASSQGQGAGNEQYF. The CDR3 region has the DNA TGTGCCAGCAGCCAAGGACAGGGCGCGGGGAACGAGCAGTACTTC.

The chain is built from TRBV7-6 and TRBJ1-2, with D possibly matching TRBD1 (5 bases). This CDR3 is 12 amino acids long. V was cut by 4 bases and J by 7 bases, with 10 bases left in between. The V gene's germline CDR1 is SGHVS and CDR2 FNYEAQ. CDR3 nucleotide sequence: TGTGCCAGCAGCTCTCAGGGATCTGGCTACACCTTC. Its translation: CASSSQGSGYTF. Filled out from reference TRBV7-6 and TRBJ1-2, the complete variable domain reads GAGVSQSPRYKVTKRGQDVALRCDPISGHVSLYWYRQALGQGPEFLTYFNYEAQQDKSGLPNDRFSAERPEGSISTLTIQRTEQRDSAMYRCASSSQGSGYTFGSGTRLTVV.

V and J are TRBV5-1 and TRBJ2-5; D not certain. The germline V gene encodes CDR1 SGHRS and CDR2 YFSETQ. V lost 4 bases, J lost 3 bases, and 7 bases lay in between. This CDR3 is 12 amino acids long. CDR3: CASSPEEETQYF. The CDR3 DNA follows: TGCGCCAGCAGCCCGGAAGAAGAGACCCAGTACTTC.

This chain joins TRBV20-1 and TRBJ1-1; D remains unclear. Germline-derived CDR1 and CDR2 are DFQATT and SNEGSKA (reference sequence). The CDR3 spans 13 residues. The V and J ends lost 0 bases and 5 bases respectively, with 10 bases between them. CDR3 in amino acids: CSARDRRVTEAFF. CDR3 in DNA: TGCAGTGCTAGAGACAGACGCGTAACTGAAGCTTTCTTT.

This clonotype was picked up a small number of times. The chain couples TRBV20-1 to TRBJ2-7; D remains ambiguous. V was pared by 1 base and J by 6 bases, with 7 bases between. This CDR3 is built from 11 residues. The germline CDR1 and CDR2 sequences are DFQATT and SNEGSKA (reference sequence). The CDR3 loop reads CSARVAAEQYF. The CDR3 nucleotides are TGCAGTGCTAGAGTGGCCGCCGAGCAGTACTTC.

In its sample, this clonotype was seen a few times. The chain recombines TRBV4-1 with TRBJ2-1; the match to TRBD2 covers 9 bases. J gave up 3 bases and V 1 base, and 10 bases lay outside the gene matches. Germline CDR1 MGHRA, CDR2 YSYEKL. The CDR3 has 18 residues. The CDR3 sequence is CASSQVISLAGFYNEQFF. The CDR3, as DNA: TGCGCCAGCAGCCAAGTGATCTCTCTAGCGGGGTTCTACAATGAGCAGTTCTTC.

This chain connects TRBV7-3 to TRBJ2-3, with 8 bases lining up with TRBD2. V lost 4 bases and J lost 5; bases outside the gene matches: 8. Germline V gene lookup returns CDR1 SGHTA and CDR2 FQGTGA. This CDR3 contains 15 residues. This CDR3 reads CASSSGTRFLDTQYF. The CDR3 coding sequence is TGTGCCAGCAGCTCCGGGACTAGGTTTTTAGATACGCAGTATTTT.

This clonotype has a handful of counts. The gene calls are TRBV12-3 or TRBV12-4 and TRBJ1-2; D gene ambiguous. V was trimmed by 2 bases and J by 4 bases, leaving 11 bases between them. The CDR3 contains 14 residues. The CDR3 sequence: CASSLRTTSYGYTF. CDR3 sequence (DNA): TGTGCCAGCAGTTTACGAACCACAAGCTATGGCTACACCTTC.

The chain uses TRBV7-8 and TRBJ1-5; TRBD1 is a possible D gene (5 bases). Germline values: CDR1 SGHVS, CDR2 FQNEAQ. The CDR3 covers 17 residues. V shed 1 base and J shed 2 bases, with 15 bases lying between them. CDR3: CASSLVGRAGGNQPQHF. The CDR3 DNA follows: TGTGCCAGCAGCTTAGTAGGCAGGGCGGGGGGCAATCAGCCCCAGCATTTT.

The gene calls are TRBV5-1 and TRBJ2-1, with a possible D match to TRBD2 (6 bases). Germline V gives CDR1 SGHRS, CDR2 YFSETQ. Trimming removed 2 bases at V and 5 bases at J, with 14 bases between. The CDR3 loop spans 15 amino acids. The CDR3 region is CASSFGVGGDNEQFF. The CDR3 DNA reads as TGCGCCAGCAGCTTCGGGGTCGGGGGAGACAATGAGCAGTTCTTC. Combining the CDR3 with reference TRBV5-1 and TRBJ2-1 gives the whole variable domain KAGVTQTPRYLIKTRGQQVTLSCSPISGHRSVSWYQQTPGQGLQFLFEYFSETQRNKGNFPGRFSGRQFSNSRSEMNVSTLELGDSALYLCASSFGVGGDNEQFFGPGTRLTVL.

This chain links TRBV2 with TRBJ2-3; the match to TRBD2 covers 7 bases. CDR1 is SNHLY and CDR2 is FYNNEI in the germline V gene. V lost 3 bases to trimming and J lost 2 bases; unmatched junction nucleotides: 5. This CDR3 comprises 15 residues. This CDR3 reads CASSDLAVSTDTQYF. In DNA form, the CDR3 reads TGTGCCAGCAGTGATCTAGCGGTCTCCACAGATACGCAGTATTTT.

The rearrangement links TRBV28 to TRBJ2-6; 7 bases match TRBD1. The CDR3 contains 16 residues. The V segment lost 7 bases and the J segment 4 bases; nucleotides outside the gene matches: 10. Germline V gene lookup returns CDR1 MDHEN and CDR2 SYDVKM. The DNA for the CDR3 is TGTGCCAGCAACGCCCAGACAGGGTCCGGGGCCAACGTCCTGACTTTC. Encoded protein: CASNAQTGSGANVLTF. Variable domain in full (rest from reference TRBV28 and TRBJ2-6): DVKVTQSSRYLVKRTGEKVFLECVQDMDHENMFWYRQDPGLGLRLIYFSYDVKMKEKGDIPEGYSVSREKKERFSLILESASTNQTSMYLCASNAQTGSGANVLTFGAGSRLTVL.

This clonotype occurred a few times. In DNA form, the CDR3 reads TGTGCCAGCAGCTTAAGGGCCCTGAACGGGGGTTCGAACGAGCAGTACTTC. As protein: CASSLRALNGGSNEQYF. This chain links TRBV7-2 with TRBJ2-7; D is possibly TRBD2 (6 bases). V lost 2 bases and J lost 5, with 22 bases in between. The CDR3 runs to 17 residues. Germline V CDR1 and CDR2: SGHTA, FQGNSA.

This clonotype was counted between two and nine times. The CDR3 DNA reads TGTGCCAGCAGCCAAGGAGGAAGGAGCCAAGAGACCCAGTACTTC. This encodes CASSQGGRSQETQYF. The rearrangement links TRBV4-2 to TRBJ2-5; D not resolved. V lost 1 base to trimming and J lost 1 base, with 10 bases between them. Germline-derived CDR1 and CDR2 are LGHNA and YNFKEQ. This CDR3 comprises 15 residues.

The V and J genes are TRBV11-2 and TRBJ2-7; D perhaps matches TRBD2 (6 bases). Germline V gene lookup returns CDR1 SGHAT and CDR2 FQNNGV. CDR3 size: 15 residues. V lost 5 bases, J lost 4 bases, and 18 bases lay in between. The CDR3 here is CASSVEPGLTYEQYF. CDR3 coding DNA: TGTGCCAGCAGCGTCGAACCGGGACTTACTTACGAGCAGTACTTC.

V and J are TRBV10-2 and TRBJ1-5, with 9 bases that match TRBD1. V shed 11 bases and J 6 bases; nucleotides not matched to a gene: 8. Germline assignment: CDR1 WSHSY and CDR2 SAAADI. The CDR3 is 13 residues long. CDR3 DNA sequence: TGCGCCGGCGGACAGGGGTGGGCTCAGCCCCAGCATTTT. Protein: CAGGQGWAQPQHF.

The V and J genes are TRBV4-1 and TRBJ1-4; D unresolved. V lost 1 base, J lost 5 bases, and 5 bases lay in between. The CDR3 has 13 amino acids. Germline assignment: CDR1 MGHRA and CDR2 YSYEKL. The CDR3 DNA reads TGCGCCAGCAGCCAAGCCCTGAATGAAAAACTGTTTTTT. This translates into CASSQALNEKLFF.

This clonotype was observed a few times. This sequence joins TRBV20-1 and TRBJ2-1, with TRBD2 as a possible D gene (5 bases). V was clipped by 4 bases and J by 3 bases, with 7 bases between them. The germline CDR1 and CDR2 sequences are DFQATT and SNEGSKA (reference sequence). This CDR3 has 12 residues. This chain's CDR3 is CSATRDYNEQFF. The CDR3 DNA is TGCAGTGCTACCCGGGACTACAATGAGCAGTTCTTC.

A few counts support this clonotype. For the CDR3, the DNA is TGCGCCAGCTTTGGACACTACAATGAGCAGTTCTTC. Its protein is CASFGHYNEQFF. V gene TRBV5-1 combines with J gene TRBJ2-1, with a tentative D call TRBD1 (5 bases). Trimming took 7 bases from V and 3 from J, leaving 8 bases between them. The germline gives CDR1 SGHRS, CDR2 YFSETQ. The CDR3 extends over 12 amino acids.

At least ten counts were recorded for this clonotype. The CDR3 sequence: CSVDTGQETQYF. In nucleotides, the CDR3 is TGCAGCGTTGATACAGGACAAGAGACCCAGTACTTC. V and J are TRBV29-1 and TRBJ2-5; possible D gene TRBD1, 5 bases. Per the germline V gene, CDR1 is SQVTM and CDR2 is ANQGSEA. V shed 3 bases and J shed 2 bases, with 7 bases lying between them. The CDR3 is made up of 12 amino acids.

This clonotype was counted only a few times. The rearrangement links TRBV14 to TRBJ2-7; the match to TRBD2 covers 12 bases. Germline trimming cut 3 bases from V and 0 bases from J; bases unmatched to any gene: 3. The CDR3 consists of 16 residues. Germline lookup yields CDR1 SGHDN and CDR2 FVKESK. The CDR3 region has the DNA TGTGCCAGCAGCCATGGACTAGCGGGACACTCCTACGAGCAGTACTTC. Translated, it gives CASSHGLAGHSYEQYF.

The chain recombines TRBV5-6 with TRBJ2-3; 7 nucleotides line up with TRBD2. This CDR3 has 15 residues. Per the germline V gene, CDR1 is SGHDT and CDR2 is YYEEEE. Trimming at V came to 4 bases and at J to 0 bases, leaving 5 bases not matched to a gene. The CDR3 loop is CASSGGAGSTDTQYF. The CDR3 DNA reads TGTGCCAGCAGCGGGGGAGCGGGGAGCACAGATACGCAGTATTTT.

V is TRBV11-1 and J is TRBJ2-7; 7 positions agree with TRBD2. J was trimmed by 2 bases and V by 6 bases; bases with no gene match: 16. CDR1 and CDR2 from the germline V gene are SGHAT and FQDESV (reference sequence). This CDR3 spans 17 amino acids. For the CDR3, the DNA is TGTGCCAGCAGTCTTAGGATTCGGACGGCGGGGGCCTACGAGCAGTACTTC. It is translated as CASSLRIRTAGAYEQYF.

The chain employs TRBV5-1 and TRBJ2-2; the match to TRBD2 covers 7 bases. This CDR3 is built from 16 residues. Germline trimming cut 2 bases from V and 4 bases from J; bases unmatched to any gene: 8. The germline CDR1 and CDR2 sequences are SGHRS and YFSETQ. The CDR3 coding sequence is TGCGCCAGCAGCTTTAATGCGGGAGTAGTCACCGGGGAGCTGTTTTTT. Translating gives CASSFNAGVVTGELFF.

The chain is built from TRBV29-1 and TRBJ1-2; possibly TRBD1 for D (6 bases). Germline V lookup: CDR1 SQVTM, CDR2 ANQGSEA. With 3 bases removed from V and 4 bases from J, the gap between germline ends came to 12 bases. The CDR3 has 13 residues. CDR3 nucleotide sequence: TGCAGCGTTGATGTCAGGGGCCCCTATGGCTACACCTTC. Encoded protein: CSVDVRGPYGYTF.

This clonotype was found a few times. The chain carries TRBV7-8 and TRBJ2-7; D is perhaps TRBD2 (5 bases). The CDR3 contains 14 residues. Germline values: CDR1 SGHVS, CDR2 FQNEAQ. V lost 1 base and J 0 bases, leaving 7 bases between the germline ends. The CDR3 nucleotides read TGTGCCAGCAGCTTAGAAGGGAGCTCCTACGAGCAGTACTTC. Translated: CASSLEGSSYEQYF.